One and the same sample provided the 2 T cell receptor beta chains below, sequenced in a study of CD8 T cells in Susac syndrome. An input of roughly 0.5 to 1 ug of RNA was subjected to reverse transcription using random hexamers. MiXCR, run by TCRdb on the immunoSEQ multiplex PCR reads, gives a single entry per CDR3 protein. This table holds some 180,000 distinct CDR3 sequences, 93% found once. The sample taken for sequencing was CD4+ T cells from PBMCs. The receptors derive from a human donor in good health.

V usage is TRBV29-1 and J usage is TRBJ2-3; tentative D call: TRBD2 (6 bases). The CDR3 is made up of 12 amino acids. Germline V gene lookup returns CDR1 SQVTM and CDR2 ANQGSEA. Trimming shortened V by 3 bases and J by 5 bases, and 9 bases separated the two germline ends. The CDR3 is CSVDEGGDTQYF. CDR3 in DNA: TGCAGCGTTGATGAGGGAGGAGATACGCAGTATTTT.

CDR3 sequence (DNA): TGTGCCAGTTCAAGGGGGCCGAACACTGAAGCTTTCTTT. Encoded protein: CASSRGPNTEAFF. The chain links TRBV6-5 to TRBJ1-1; 7 bases are a match to TRBD1. The CDR3 loop spans 13 amino acids. CDR1 MNHEY and CDR2 SVGAGI come from the germline V gene. Trimming cost V 9 bases and J 1 base; bases outside gene matches: 5.